Below, 5 T cell receptor beta chains from the same sample are listed, as sequenced in a study of T cell responses to AZD1222 COVID-19 vaccine. The assay was immunoSEQ multiplex PCR, and TCRdb's table has in-frame clones only and misses some. The sample has about 190,000 clones, almost 95% seen once; the top ten hold over 7.5%. The sequencing used peripheral blood, collected on day 0 of AZD1222 vaccination. These receptors all come from an adult in good health.

The chain combines TRBV7-8 with TRBJ2-3; 15 nucleotides match TRBD2. The junction had 13 bases not matched to a gene; V was cut back by 4 bases and J by 5 bases. Germline V gives CDR1 SGHVS, CDR2 FQNEAQ. This CDR3 is built from 19 residues. CDR3 loop: CASSWGMGLAGGLGDTQYF. For the CDR3, the DNA is TGTGCCAGCAGCTGGGGCATGGGACTAGCGGGAGGTTTAGGAGATACGCAGTATTTT.

V gene TRBV7-2 combines with J gene TRBJ2-5; D is uncertain. The CDR3 is 14 amino acids. V was pared by 0 bases and J by 2 bases, with 7 bases between. CDR1 and CDR2 from the germline V gene are SGHTA and FQGNSA. CDR3 bases: TGTGCCAGCAGCTTAGCGCCGAGGCAAGAGACCCAGTACTTC. Translating gives CASSLAPRQETQYF. Complete variable domain (other parts from reference TRBV7-2 and TRBJ2-5): GAGVSQSPSNKVTEKGKDVELRCDPISGHTALYWYRQSLGQGLEFLIYFQGNSAPDKSGLPSDRFSAERTGGSVSTLTIQRTQQEDSAVYLCASSLAPRQETQYFGPGTRLLVL.

This clone was seen a single time. The gene calls are TRBV5-4 and TRBJ1-3, with D unresolved. Trimming took off 0 bases at V and 1 base at J, with 8 bases between the two ends. The CDR3 spans 15 residues. Per germline, CDR1 SGHNT and CDR2 YYREEE (reference sequence). In DNA form, the CDR3 reads TGTGCCAGCAGCTTGGCCGGCGGTTCTGGAAACACCATATATTTT. This gives the protein CASSLAGGSGNTIYF.

This chain joins TRBV24-1 and TRBJ2-1, with 7 bases lining up with TRBD2. The germline V gene encodes CDR1 KGHDR and CDR2 SFDVKD. CDR3 length: 14 amino acids. The V gene end was trimmed by 9 bases and the J gene end by 0 bases; junction bases not matched to a gene: 4. The CDR3 region is CATRSGGSYNEQFF. DNA for the CDR3: TGTGCCACCCGGTCGGGGGGCTCCTACAATGAGCAGTTCTTC.

In DNA form, the CDR3 reads TGTGCCACCTGGGACATTTACTATGGCTACACCTTC. Translating it yields CATWDIYYGYTF. The J gene is TRBJ1-2, the V gene TRBV19; possibly TRBD1 for D (6 bases). From germline, CDR1 is LNHDA and CDR2 SQIVND (reference sequence). This CDR3 has 12 amino acids. V was cut by 10 bases and J by 3 bases, with 12 bases left in between.